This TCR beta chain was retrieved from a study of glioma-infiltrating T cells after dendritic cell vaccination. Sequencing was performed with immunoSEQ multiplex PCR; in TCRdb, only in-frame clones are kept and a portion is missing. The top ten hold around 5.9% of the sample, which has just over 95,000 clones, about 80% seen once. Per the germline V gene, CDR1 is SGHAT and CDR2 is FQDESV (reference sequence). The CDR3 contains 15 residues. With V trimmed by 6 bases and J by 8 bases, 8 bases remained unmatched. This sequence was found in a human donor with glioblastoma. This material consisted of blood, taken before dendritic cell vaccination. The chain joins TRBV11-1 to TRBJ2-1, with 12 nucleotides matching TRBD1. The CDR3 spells CASRRDRGLWYEQFF. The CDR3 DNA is TGTGCCAGCAGGCGGGACAGGGGGCTCTGGTATGAGCAGTTCTTC.